A single sample gave rise to the 10 T cell receptor beta chains below, sequenced in a study of lymphopenia after photon versus proton radiotherapy. The protocol was immunoSEQ multiplex PCR, while the TCRdb copy is restricted to in-frame clones and leaves out a portion. The table shows about 49,000 clones, with over 70% occurring only once. This specimen was peripheral blood, taken from a patient treated with photon-based radiotherapy. Receptors originate from a man between 45 and 60 years old with gastric cancer.

The CDR3 is CASSLNIHEQFF. For the CDR3, the DNA is TGTGCCAGCAGCTTAAATATCCATGAGCAGTTCTTC. The gene calls are TRBV7-9 and TRBJ2-1; D is unclear. The V end lost 2 bases, the J end lost 8 bases, and 7 bases lay between the germline ends. Germline assignment: CDR1 SEHNR and CDR2 FQNEAQ (reference sequence). This CDR3 region has 12 residues.

This chain connects TRBV13 to TRBJ2-7, with TRBD2 identical over 8 bases. Germline values: CDR1 PRHDT, CDR2 FYEKMQ (reference sequence). The CDR3 is 15 amino acids. Trimming cost V 4 bases and J 2 bases; bases outside gene matches: 7. The CDR3 protein is CASSSASGPTYEQYF. The CDR3 DNA follows: TGTGCCAGCAGCTCGGCTAGCGGGCCCACCTACGAGCAGTACTTC.

This rearrangement joins TRBV2 to TRBJ2-3; TRBD1 might be the D (6 bases). Germline V gene sequence: CDR1 SNHLY, CDR2 FYNNEI. The CDR3 contains 14 residues. The V end was cut by 6 bases, the J end by 0 bases, with 10 bases between. DNA of the CDR3: TGTGCCAGCAGCCGGACAGCAAGCACAGATACGCAGTATTTT. Protein sequence: CASSRTASTDTQYF.

The chain is built from TRBV7-2 and TRBJ1-4, with D hard to call. V was shortened by 2 bases and J by 3 bases, with 7 bases between the two germline ends. The length of the CDR3 is 14 residues. CDR1 and CDR2 from the germline V gene are SGHTA and FQGNSA. Written as DNA, the CDR3 is TGTGCCAGCAGCTTATACCAGTCTAATGAAAAACTGTTTTTT. Translation: CASSLYQSNEKLFF.

The V gene is TRBV4-1, the J gene TRBJ2-1, with TRBD2 identical over 8 bases. The trim removed 4 bases at V and 9 bases at J, leaving 8 bases unmatched. The CDR3 is made up of 14 amino acids. Looked up from germline, CDR1 is MGHRA and CDR2 is YSYEKL. CDR3 in amino acids: CASSRLAGLPEQFF. CDR3 bases: TGCGCCAGCAGCCGGCTAGCGGGTCTCCCTGAGCAGTTCTTC.

Ten or more counts support this clone. Different DNA sequences within this sample yield the same CDR3. The chain combines TRBV27 with TRBJ2-2, with TRBD2 identical over 8 bases. The CDR3 is made up of 18 amino acids. Germline trimming cut 4 bases from V and 1 base from J; bases unmatched to any gene: 11. Per germline, CDR1 MNHEY and CDR2 SMNVEV (reference sequence). The CDR3 sequence is CASSYQGGRRMNTGELFF. DNA for the CDR3: TGTGCCAGCAGTTACCAAGGCGGGAGGCGCATGAACACCGGGGAGCTGTTTTTT.

This chain links TRBV10-3 with TRBJ2-7, with D possibly matching TRBD1 (6 bases). CDR1 is ENHRY, CDR2 SYGVKD, per germline. V dropped 1 base and J dropped 7 bases, with 11 bases sitting between them. The CDR3 contains 13 residues. The CDR3: CAISELQGGEQYF. DNA of the CDR3: TGTGCCATCAGTGAGTTACAGGGTGGTGAGCAGTACTTC.

The rearrangement uses TRBV5-1 and TRBJ2-2; 11 bases line up with TRBD2. J lost 3 bases, V lost 1 base, and 5 bases had no gene match. In germline, CDR1 is SGHRS, CDR2 YFSETQ. The CDR3 spans 17 residues. CDR3: CASSLRSSGRYTGELFF. The CDR3, as DNA: TGCGCCAGCAGCTTGCGGTCTAGCGGGAGGTACACCGGGGAGCTGTTTTTT.

The V call is TRBV5-4, the J call TRBJ2-3, with D possibly TRBD2 on 5 matching bases. The V gene lost 2 bases and the J gene lost 4 bases, with 14 bases spanning the gap. This CDR3 region has 15 residues. Per the germline V gene, CDR1 is SGHNT and CDR2 is YYREEE (reference sequence). The CDR3 sequence is CASSLKVERADTQYF. CDR3 nucleotide sequence: TGTGCCAGCAGCTTAAAGGTGGAGAGGGCAGATACGCAGTATTTT.

This chain connects TRBV7-9 to TRBJ2-7, with 7 bases matching TRBD1. CDR3 length equals 15 residues. V lost 5 bases to trimming and J lost 5 bases; unmatched junction nucleotides: 12. Germline V CDR1 and CDR2: SEHNR, FQNEAQ (reference sequence). CDR3 bases: TGTGCCAGCAGCAACCCGGGACAGAGAATCCACGAGCAGTACTTC. This translates into CASSNPGQRIHEQYF.